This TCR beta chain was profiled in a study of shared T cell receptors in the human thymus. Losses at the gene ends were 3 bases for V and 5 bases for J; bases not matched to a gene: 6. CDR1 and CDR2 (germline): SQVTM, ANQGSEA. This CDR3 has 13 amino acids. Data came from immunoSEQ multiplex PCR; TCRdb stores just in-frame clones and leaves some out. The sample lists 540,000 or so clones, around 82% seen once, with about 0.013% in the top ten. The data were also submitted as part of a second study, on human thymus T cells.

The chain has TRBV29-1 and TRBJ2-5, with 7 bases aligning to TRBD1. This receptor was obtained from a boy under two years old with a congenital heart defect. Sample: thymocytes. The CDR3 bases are TGCAGCGTTGAGGTCAGGGGGATGGAGACCCAGTACTTC. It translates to CSVEVRGMETQYF.